The 27 T cell receptor beta chains presented below share a single source sample, sequenced in a study of shared clonotypes between healthy human individuals. Assay: immunoSEQ multiplex PCR; the TCRdb copy retains only in-frame clones and omits some. The data contain under 850,000 clones, 72% of them singletons. Source material: memory CD4+ T cells sorted from blood. Subset: CD45RA-negative fraction. Receptors originate from a woman aged 25 to 39 in good health.

The chain has TRBV6-1 and TRBJ2-5, with D possibly matching TRBD1 (5 bases). The CDR3 length is 15 residues. Trimming removed 0 bases at V and 4 bases at J, with 12 bases between. CDR1 and CDR2 from the germline V gene are MNHNS and SASEGT. The CDR3 DNA is TGTGCCAGCAGTGAAGCCCGGACAAAAGGAGAGACCCAGTACTTC. Translated, it gives CASSEARTKGETQYF.

The chain links TRBV29-1 to TRBJ2-5, with 10 bases aligning to TRBD1. The DNA end is more similar to TRBJ2-7, so the J call may be wrong. In germline, CDR1 is SQVTM, CDR2 ANQGSEA. CDR3 length: 14 residues. CDR3 sequence (DNA): TGCAGCGTTGTTACGGGACAGGGGCGTTACGAGCAGTACTTC. Translated: CSVVTGQGRYEQYF.

Details on this clone: At one boundary the junction diverges from the germline segment, which might be a read error. Additional DNA sequences in this sample encode the identical CDR3. The V and J genes are TRBV30 and TRBJ1-3; D is uncertain. The CDR3 has 13 amino acids. Germline loops: CDR1 GTSNPN, CDR2 SVGIG (reference sequence). CDR3 DNA: TGTGCCTGGAGTGTATTCGGTGGAAAAACCATATATTTT. This translates into CAWSVFGGKTIYF.

The CDR3 loop reads CASSPGEGKLSYTF. CDR3 bases: TGTGCCAGCTCACCGGGCGAGGGTAAACTTAGCTACACCTTC. The rearrangement uses TRBV18 and TRBJ1-2; D is uncertain. Trimming left V 3 bases short and J 9 bases short, with 17 bases between. The CDR3 contains 14 residues. Per germline, CDR1 KGHSH and CDR2 LQKENI.

The genes are TRBV5-4 and TRBJ1-2; D unclear. The CDR3 covers 13 residues. CDR1 SGHNT and CDR2 YYREEE come from the germline V gene (reference sequence). Trimming removed 1 base from V and 4 bases from J, with 8 bases in between. CDR3 DNA: TGTGCCAGCAGCTTGCGCGGGTCCTATGGCTACACCTTC. Protein sequence: CASSLRGSYGYTF.

The CDR3 DNA sequence: TGTGCCAGCAGCCCCTCTTCGGGATCTCGTTCCGCCTCCTACAATGAGCAGTTCTTC. The encoded protein is CASSPSSGSRSASYNEQFF. This chain connects TRBV7-9 to TRBJ2-1, with D tentatively TRBD2 (5 bases). Germline V lookup: CDR1 SEHNR, CDR2 FQNEAQ (reference sequence). Trimming took 5 bases from V and 0 from J, leaving 23 bases between them. The CDR3 loop spans 19 amino acids.

The chain is built from TRBV6-6 and TRBJ1-1, with D possibly being TRBD1 (5 bases). There are 15 residues in the CDR3. Trimming pared 0 bases from V and 1 base from J, leaving 9 bases between. Germline assignment: CDR1 MNHNY and CDR2 SVGAGI (reference sequence). Here the CDR3 reads CASSYSTRENTEAFF. CDR3 in DNA: TGTGCCAGCAGTTACTCAACCAGGGAGAACACTGAAGCTTTCTTT.

The rearrangement joins TRBV9 to TRBJ2-5, with 14 bases aligning to TRBD2. Germline CDR1 is SGDLS and CDR2 is YYNGEE. CDR3 length: 18 residues. Trimming removed 0 bases from V and 5 bases from J; junction bases left unmatched: 9. The CDR3 loop is CASSVGGLAGDFFETQYF. CDR3 DNA: TGTGCCAGCAGCGTAGGGGGACTAGCGGGAGATTTTTTCGAGACCCAGTACTTC.

The genes are TRBV10-1 and TRBJ2-1; 14 nucleotides line up with TRBD2. V dropped 2 bases and J dropped 7; count of bases not matched to a gene: 7. The CDR3 runs to 17 residues. From germline, CDR1 is WNHNN and CDR2 SYGVQD (reference sequence). CDR3 sequence reads: CASSEGGLAGAVNEQFF. CDR3 sequence (DNA): TGCGCCAGCAGTGAGGGGGGACTAGCGGGAGCGGTAAATGAGCAGTTCTTC.

A few counts support this clone. The rearrangement uses TRBV7-2 and TRBJ1-1; weak D call: TRBD1 (5 bases). Trimming pared 5 bases from V and 1 base from J, leaving 14 bases between. Germline CDR1 SGHTA, CDR2 FQGNSA. CDR3 size: 15 residues. The chain's CDR3 is CASSISRQGNTEAFF. The CDR3 DNA follows: TGTGCCAGCAGCATCTCTCGGCAGGGGAACACTGAAGCTTTCTTT.

The chain joins TRBV19 to TRBJ1-2; D gene unclear. The CDR3 totals 16 residues. Germline assignment: CDR1 LNHDA and CDR2 SQIVND (reference sequence). Deletions cut 0 bases from V and 2 bases from J, with 13 bases between. This CDR3 reads CASSIEWSGKNYGYTF. The CDR3 coding sequence is TGTGCCAGTAGTATAGAATGGTCCGGCAAAAACTATGGCTACACCTTC.

This rearrangement joins TRBV29-1 to TRBJ1-3, with unresolved D. CDR3 length equals 12 residues. V was pared by 1 base and J by 4 bases, with 5 bases between. Germline CDR1 SQVTM, CDR2 ANQGSEA. The CDR3 nucleotides are TGCAGCGTTGAAGGTCGAGGAAACACCATATATTTT. Protein product: CSVEGRGNTIYF.

The chain uses TRBV7-3 and TRBJ2-1; the D is unclear. Germline V CDR1 and CDR2: SGHTA, FQGTGA. This CDR3 region has 15 residues. Trimming left V 5 bases short and J 0 bases short, with 11 bases between. The CDR3 reads CASSAQGASYNEQFF. The DNA for the CDR3 is TGTGCCAGCAGCGCCCAAGGAGCCTCCTACAATGAGCAGTTCTTC.

This clone showed up just once. V gene TRBV5-1 combines with J gene TRBJ2-5; the D is unclear. V dropped 0 bases and J dropped 4 bases, with 10 bases sitting between them. The CDR3 has 14 amino acids. Germline CDR1 and CDR2: SGHRS and YFSETQ. The CDR3 protein is CASSLATVAETQYF. For the CDR3, the DNA is TGCGCCAGCAGCTTGGCCACGGTTGCAGAGACCCAGTACTTC.

The J gene is TRBJ2-6, the V gene TRBV11-2, with 9 bases lining up with TRBD1. Germline CDR1 SGHAT, CDR2 FQNNGV. Trimming at V came to 4 bases and at J to 0 bases, leaving 7 bases not matched to a gene. The CDR3 has 18 residues. The CDR3 nucleotides read TGTGCCAGCAGCTGGGACAGGGTTTCGGCCTCTGGGGCCAACGTCCTGACTTTC. It is translated as CASSWDRVSASGANVLTF.

The genes are TRBV4-2 and TRBJ1-3; D is perhaps TRBD1 (5 bases). This CDR3 region has 15 residues. Per germline, CDR1 LGHNA and CDR2 YNFKEQ. Trimming left V 4 bases short and J 1 base short, with 11 bases between. The CDR3 sequence: CASSPSGSSGNTIYF. The CDR3 DNA reads TGTGCCAGCAGCCCATCAGGGTCATCTGGAAACACCATATATTTT.

This clone appeared a few times. The chain combines TRBV2 with TRBJ2-7; 7 bases line up with TRBD1. Germline CDR1 is SNHLY and CDR2 is FYNNEI. Trimming cost V 8 bases and J 4 bases; bases outside gene matches: 8. This CDR3 spans 13 amino acids. The DNA of the CDR3 is TGTGCCAGCGGCCGGGACAGTCAATACGAGCAGTACTTC. The encoded protein is CASGRDSQYEQYF.

The rearrangement uses TRBV6-1 and TRBJ1-4; 9 bases fit TRBD1. The trim removed 1 base at V and 8 bases at J, leaving 11 bases unmatched. This CDR3 spans 17 amino acids. In germline, CDR1 is MNHNS, CDR2 SASEGT. This CDR3 reads CASSEVGQGAWGEKLFF. The CDR3 DNA follows: TGTGCCAGCAGTGAAGTGGGACAGGGAGCGTGGGGGGAAAAACTGTTTTTT.

The rearrangement joins TRBV13 to TRBJ2-1; 8 nucleotides align to TRBD2. The CDR3 runs 15 residues. V trimming: 3 bases; J trimming: 8 bases; junction bases outside the gene matches: 9. Germline V lookup: CDR1 PRHDT, CDR2 FYEKMQ (reference sequence). The CDR3 DNA is TGTGCCAGCAGCTTGTATACTAGCGGCAAGGATGAGCAGTTCTTC. Amino acid sequence: CASSLYTSGKDEQFF.

This clone was seen at least ten times. This rearrangement joins TRBV19 to TRBJ1-2, with a weak D call TRBD1 (5 bases). The CDR3 runs 13 residues. Germline V gives CDR1 LNHDA, CDR2 SQIVND (reference sequence). Between the trimmed V and J ends, which lost 3 bases and 6 bases, there was a span of 11 bases. CDR3 amino acids: CASSIFQGNGYTF. In DNA form, the CDR3 reads TGTGCCAGTAGTATTTTTCAGGGAAATGGCTACACCTTC.

The chain joins TRBV5-1 to TRBJ1-1; 7 positions match TRBD1. The CDR3 contains 15 residues. In germline, CDR1 is SGHRS, CDR2 YFSETQ. Losses at the gene ends were 1 base for V and 1 base for J; bases not matched to a gene: 4. Written as DNA, the CDR3 is TGCGCCAGCAGCTTGACGGACAGGCCGAACACTGAAGCTTTCTTT. Protein sequence: CASSLTDRPNTEAFF.

This chain links TRBV7-8 with TRBJ1-5; a possible D gene is TRBD1 (6 bases). The germline V and J ends were trimmed by 5 bases and 5 bases, with 10 bases remaining between them. The CDR3 sequence is 13 residues long. The germline gives CDR1 SGHVS, CDR2 FQNEAQ. The CDR3 sequence is CASSRQADQPQHF. The CDR3 nucleotides are TGTGCCAGCAGCCGACAGGCCGATCAGCCCCAGCATTTT. Full variable domain (remainder filled in from reference TRBV7-8 and TRBJ1-5): GAGVSQSPRYKVAKRGQDVALRCDPISGHVSLFWYQQALGQGPEFLTYFQNEAQLDKSGLPSDRFFAERPEGSVSTLKIQRTQQEDSAVYLCASSRQADQPQHFGDGTRLSIL.

The CDR3 here is CASSFLPELAGFSYEQYF. CDR3 nucleotides: TGTGCCAGCAGCTTCTTGCCGGAGCTAGCGGGATTTTCCTACGAGCAGTACTTC. The rearrangement joins TRBV5-5 to TRBJ2-7; 9 nucleotides align to TRBD2. V dropped 2 bases and J dropped 1; count of bases not matched to a gene: 13. The CDR3 consists of 18 residues. Germline CDR1 SGHKS, CDR2 YYEKEE (reference sequence).

This clone occurred a few times. The V and J genes are TRBV6-1 and TRBJ2-3, with D uncertain. Germline lookup yields CDR1 MNHNS and CDR2 SASEGT. The CDR3 runs 11 residues. The V end was cut by 2 bases, the J end by 10 bases, with 7 bases between. The CDR3 coding sequence is TGTGCCAGCAGTGAAACCGGCCCGCAGTATTTT. It yields the protein CASSETGPQYF.

V gene TRBV18 combines with J gene TRBJ2-7, with TRBD2 as a possible D gene (6 bases). V lost 3 bases and J lost 2, with 17 bases in between. The CDR3 length is 16 residues. Looked up from germline, CDR1 is KGHSH and CDR2 is LQKENI. DNA for the CDR3: TGTGCCAGCTCACCTCCCTCCGGTAGGACTACCTACGAGCAGTACTTC. Its protein product is CASSPPSGRTTYEQYF.

This clone was counted between two and nine times. The chain couples TRBV25-1 to TRBJ1-5; TRBD1 matches at 7 bases. V was clipped by 4 bases and J by 4 bases; unmatched bases: 10. CDR1 and CDR2 (germline): MGHDK, SYGVNS. This CDR3 has 16 residues. CDR3 DNA: TGTGCCAGCAGTGGGTCCCAGGGACAGCTTAATCAGCCCCAGCATTTT. It yields the protein CASSGSQGQLNQPQHF.

The CDR3 here is CASSSPGQGAYEQYF. CDR3 nucleotides: TGTGCCAGCAGTTCCCCGGGACAGGGGGCCTACGAGCAGTACTTC. The chain uses TRBV27 and TRBJ2-7, with 11 positions matching TRBD1. The CDR3 runs 15 residues. Germline V gives CDR1 MNHEY, CDR2 SMNVEV (reference sequence). With V trimmed by 4 bases and J by 2 bases, 4 bases remained unmatched.